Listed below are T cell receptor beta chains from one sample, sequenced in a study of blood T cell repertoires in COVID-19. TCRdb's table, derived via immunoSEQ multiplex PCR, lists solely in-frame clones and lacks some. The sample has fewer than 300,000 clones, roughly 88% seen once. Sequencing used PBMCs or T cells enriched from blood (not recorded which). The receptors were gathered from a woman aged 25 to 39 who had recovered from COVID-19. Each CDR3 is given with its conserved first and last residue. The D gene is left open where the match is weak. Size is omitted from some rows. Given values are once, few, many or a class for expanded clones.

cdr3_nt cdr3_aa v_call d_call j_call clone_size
TGTGCCAGCAGAGAACCTTGGACAGACTCCAATGAGCAGTTCTTC CASREPWTDSNEQFF TRBV28 . TRBJ2-1 .
TGTGCCAGCAGCTTAATGGGACAGAGCTCCTACGAGCAGTACTTC CASSLMGQSSYEQYF TRBV7-2 TRBD1 TRBJ2-7 .
TGCAGCGGCCGAGCCTCTGGGGCCAACGTCCTGACTTTC CSGRASGANVLTF TRBV29-1 . TRBJ2-6 .
TGTGCCAGCAGCTTCTACAGGGCCACTGAAGCTTTCTTT CASSFYRATEAFF TRBV7-9 . TRBJ1-1 few
TGTGCCACCAGTGACCTAGCGGTTACAGATACGCAGTATTTT CATSDLAVTDTQYF TRBV24-1 TRBD2 TRBJ2-3 .
TGTGCCAGCAGTTTAAAGCCAGCTAGCGGGAGATCTTACGAGCAGTACTTC CASSLKPASGRSYEQYF TRBV27 TRBD2 TRBJ2-7 .
TGTGCCAGGAGTGAGGGGGACAGACAATACAATGAGCAGTTCTTC CARSEGDRQYNEQFF TRBV19 TRBD1 TRBJ2-1 .
TGTGCCAGCAGCCCCGTGTCAGAGCCCCAGCATTTT CASSPVSEPQHF TRBV11-2 . TRBJ1-5 few
TGCAGTGCTAGTGAACTTCATAGCAATCAGCCCCAGCATTTT CSASELHSNQPQHF TRBV20-1 . TRBJ1-5 once
TGTGCCAGCAGTTTAGCTCCGGGATCCGAGCAGTACTTC CASSLAPGSEQYF TRBV12-3/TRBV12-4 . TRBJ2-7 .
TGCGCCAGCAGCCAAGTGGGCAAGCAGAACACTGAAGCTTTCTTT CASSQVGKQNTEAFF TRBV4-1 . TRBJ1-1 .